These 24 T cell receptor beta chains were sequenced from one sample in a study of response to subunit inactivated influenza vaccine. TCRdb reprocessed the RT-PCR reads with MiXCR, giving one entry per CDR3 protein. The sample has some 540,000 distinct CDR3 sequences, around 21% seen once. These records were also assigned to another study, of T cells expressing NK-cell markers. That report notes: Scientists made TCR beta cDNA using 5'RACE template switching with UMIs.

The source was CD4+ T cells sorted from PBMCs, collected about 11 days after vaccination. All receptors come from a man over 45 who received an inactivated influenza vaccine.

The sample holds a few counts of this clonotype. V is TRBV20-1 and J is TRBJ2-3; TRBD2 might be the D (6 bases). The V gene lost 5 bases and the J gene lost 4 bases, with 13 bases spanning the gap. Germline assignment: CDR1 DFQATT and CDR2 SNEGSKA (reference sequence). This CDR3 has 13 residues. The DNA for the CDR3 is TGCAGTGCTCGGGAGCCGGCAGCAGATACGCAGTATTTT. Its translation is CSAREPAADTQYF.

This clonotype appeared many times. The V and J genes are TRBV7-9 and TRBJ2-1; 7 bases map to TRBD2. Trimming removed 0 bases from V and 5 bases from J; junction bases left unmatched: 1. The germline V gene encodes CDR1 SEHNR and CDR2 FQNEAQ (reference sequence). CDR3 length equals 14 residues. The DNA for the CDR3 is TGTGCCAGCAGCTTAGCAGGACTAGACAATGAGCAGTTCTTC. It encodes CASSLAGLDNEQFF.

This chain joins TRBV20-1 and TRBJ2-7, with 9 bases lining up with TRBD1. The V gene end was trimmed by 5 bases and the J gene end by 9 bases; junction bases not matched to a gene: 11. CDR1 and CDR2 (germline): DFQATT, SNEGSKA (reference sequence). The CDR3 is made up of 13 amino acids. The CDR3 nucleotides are TGCAGTGCTCACCTCGGACAGGGGAAAGGGCAGTACTTC. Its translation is CSAHLGQGKGQYF.

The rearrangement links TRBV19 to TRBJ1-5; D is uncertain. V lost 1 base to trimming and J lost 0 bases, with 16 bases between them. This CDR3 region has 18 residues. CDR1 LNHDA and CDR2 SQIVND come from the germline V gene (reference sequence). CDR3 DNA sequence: TGTGCCAGTAGTATAGGGGCGGGAAGCTCTTATAGCAATCAGCCCCAGCATTTT. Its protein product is CASSIGAGSSYSNQPQHF.

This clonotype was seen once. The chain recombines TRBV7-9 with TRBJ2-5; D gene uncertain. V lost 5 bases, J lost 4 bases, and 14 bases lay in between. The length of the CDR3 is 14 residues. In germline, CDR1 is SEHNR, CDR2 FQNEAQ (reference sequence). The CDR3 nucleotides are TGTGCCAGCAGCCCGGCATCGGACCGAGAGACCCAGTACTTC. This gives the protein CASSPASDRETQYF.

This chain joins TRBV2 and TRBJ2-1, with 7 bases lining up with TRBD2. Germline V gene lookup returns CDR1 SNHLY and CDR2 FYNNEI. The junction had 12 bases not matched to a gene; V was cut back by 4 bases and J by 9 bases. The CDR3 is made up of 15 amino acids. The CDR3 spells CASSGTSVWAGEQFF. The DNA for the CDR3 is TGTGCCAGCAGTGGTACTAGCGTCTGGGCCGGTGAGCAGTTCTTC.

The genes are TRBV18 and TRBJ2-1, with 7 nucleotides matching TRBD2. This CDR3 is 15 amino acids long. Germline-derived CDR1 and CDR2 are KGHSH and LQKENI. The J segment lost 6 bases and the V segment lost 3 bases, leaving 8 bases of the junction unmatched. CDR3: CASSPRRELLNEQFF. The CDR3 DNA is TGTGCCAGCTCACCTCGGCGGGAGCTGCTCAATGAGCAGTTCTTC.

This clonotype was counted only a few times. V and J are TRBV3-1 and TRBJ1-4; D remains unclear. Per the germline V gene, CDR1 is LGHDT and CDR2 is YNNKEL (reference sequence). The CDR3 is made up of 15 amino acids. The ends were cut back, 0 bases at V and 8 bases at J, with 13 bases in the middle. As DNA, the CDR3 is TGTGCCAGCAGCCAAGAGGGGTTGGGAGGCGAAAAACTGTTTTTT. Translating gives CASSQEGLGGEKLFF.

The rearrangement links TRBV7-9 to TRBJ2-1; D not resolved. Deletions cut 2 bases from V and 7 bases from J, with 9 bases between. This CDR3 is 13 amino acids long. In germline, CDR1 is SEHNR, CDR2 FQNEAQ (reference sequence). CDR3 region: CASSLFQENEQFF. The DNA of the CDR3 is TGTGCCAGCAGCTTATTCCAGGAGAATGAGCAGTTCTTC.

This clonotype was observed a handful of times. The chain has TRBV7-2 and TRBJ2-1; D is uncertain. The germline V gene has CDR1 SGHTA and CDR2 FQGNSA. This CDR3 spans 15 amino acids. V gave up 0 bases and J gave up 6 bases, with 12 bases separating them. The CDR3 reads CASSLAWSGFNEQFF. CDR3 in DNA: TGTGCCAGCAGCTTAGCGTGGTCTGGGTTCAATGAGCAGTTCTTC.

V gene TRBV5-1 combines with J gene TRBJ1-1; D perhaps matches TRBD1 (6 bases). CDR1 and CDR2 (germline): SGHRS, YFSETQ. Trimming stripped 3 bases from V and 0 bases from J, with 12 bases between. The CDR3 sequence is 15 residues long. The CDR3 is CASSSNRDLNTEAFF. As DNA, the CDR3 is TGCGCCAGCAGCTCCAACAGGGACCTGAACACTGAAGCTTTCTTT.

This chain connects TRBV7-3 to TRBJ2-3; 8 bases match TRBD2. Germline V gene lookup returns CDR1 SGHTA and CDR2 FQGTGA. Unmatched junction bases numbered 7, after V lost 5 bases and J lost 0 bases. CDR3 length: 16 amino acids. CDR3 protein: CASSRGGRGSTDTQYF. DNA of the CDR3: TGTGCCAGCAGCCGGGGGGGGCGAGGGAGCACAGATACGCAGTATTTT.

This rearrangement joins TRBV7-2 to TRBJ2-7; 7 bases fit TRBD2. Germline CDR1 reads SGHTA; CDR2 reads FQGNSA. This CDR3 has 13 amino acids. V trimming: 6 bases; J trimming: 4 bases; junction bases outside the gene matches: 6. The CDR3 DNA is TGTGCCAGCAGGCGGGAGATGCAGTACGAGCAGTACTTC. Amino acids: CASRREMQYEQYF.

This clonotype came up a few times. This CDR3 reads CASSFRGNQYEQYF. The CDR3 nucleotides are TGCGCCAGCAGCTTCAGGGGGAATCAGTACGAGCAGTACTTC. V gene TRBV5-1 combines with J gene TRBJ2-7, with 7 positions matching TRBD1. V lost 2 bases, J lost 4 bases, and 6 bases stayed unmatched. Germline-derived CDR1 and CDR2 are SGHRS and YFSETQ. CDR3 length: 14 amino acids.

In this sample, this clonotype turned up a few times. This chain's CDR3 is CASSHGAPPEQYF. The CDR3, as DNA: TGCGCCAGCAGTCACGGAGCCCCACCAGAGCAGTACTTC. The genes are TRBV5-1 and TRBJ2-7; D not certain. Germline V gene data show CDR1 as SGHRS and CDR2 as YFSETQ. CDR3 size: 13 residues. Trimming took off 5 bases at V and 7 bases at J, with 16 bases between the two ends.

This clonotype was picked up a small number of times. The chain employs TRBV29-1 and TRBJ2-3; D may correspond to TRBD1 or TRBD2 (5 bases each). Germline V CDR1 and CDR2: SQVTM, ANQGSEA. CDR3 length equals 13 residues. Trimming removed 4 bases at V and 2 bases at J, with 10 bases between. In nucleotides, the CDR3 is TGCAGCGTTGGGGGGACCTACACAGATACGCAGTATTTT. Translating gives CSVGGTYTDTQYF.

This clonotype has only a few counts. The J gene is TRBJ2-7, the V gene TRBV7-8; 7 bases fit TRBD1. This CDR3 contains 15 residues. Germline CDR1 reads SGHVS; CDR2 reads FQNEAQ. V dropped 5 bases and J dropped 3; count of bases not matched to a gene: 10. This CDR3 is CASSIQGIPNYEQYF. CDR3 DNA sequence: TGTGCCAGCAGCATACAGGGGATCCCAAACTACGAGCAGTACTTC.

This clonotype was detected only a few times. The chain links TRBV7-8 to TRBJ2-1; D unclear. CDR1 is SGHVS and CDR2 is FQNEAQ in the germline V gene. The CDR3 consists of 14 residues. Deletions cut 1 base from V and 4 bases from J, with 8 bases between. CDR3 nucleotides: TGTGCCAGCAGCTTAGTTCCGCCTTACAATGAGCAGTTCTTC. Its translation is CASSLVPPYNEQFF.

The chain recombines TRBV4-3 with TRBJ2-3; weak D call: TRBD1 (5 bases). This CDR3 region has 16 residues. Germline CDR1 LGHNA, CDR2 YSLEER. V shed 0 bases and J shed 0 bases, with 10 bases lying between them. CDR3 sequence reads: CASSQDVAGSTDTQYF. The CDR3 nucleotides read TGCGCCAGCAGCCAAGATGTGGCAGGGAGCACAGATACGCAGTATTTT.

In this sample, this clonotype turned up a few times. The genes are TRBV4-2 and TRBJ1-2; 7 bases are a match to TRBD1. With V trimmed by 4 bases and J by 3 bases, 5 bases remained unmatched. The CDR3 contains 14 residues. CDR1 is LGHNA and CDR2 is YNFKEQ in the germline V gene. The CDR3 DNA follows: TGTGCCAGCAGCCCTCGAGGGGGCGACTATGGCTACACCTTC. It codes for CASSPRGGDYGYTF.

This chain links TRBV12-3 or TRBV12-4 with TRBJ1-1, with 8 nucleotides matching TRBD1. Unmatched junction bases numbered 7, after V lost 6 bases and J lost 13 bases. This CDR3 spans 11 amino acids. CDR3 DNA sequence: TGTGCCAGCAGCCGGACAGGGAGGGTTTTCTTT. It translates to CASSRTGRVFF.

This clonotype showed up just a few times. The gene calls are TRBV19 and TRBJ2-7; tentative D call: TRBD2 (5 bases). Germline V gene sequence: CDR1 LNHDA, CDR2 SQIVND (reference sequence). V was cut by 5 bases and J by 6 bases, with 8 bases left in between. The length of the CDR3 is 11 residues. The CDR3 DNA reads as TGTGCCAGTAGTTCAGCGGCCGAGCAGTACTTC. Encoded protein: CASSSAAEQYF.

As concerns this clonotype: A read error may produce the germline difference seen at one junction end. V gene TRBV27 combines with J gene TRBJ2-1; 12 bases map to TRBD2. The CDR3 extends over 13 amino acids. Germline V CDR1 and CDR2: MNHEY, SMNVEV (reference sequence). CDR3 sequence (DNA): TGTGCCAGTTGGACTAGCGGGATTGTTGAGCAGTCCTTC. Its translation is CASWTSGIVEQSF.

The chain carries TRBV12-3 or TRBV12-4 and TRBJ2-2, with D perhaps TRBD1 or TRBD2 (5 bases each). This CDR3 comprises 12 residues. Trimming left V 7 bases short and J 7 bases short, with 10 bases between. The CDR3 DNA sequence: TGTGCCAGCAATAGAGGGGTCGGGGAGCTGTTTTTT. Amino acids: CASNRGVGELFF.